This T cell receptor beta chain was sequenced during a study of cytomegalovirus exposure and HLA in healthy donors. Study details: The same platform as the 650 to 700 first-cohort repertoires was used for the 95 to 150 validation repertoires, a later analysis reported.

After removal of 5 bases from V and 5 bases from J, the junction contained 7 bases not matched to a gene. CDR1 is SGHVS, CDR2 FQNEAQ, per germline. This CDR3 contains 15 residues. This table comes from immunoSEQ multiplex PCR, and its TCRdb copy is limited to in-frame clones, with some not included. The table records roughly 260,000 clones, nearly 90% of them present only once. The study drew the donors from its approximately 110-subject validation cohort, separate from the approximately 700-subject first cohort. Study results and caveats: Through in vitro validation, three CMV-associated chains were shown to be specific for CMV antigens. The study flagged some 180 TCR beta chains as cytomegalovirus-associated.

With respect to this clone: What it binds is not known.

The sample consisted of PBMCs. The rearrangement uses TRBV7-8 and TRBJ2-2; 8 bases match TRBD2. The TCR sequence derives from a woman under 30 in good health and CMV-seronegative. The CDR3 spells CASSRRLAGTGELFF. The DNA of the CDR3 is TGTGCCAGCAGCCGGAGGCTAGCGGGTACCGGGGAGCTGTTTTTT.